This T cell receptor (beta chain) is drawn from a study of T cell responses to AZD1222 COVID-19 vaccine. Study results and caveats: Spike-specific TCR repertoires showed rising breadth and depth after two AZD1222 doses.

Sequencing was performed with immunoSEQ multiplex PCR; in TCRdb, only in-frame clones are kept and a portion is missing. Altogether tens of thousands of clones are present, around 87% being singletons, with the ten largest covering roughly 12%. Trimming removed 4 bases at V and 8 bases at J, with 18 bases between. This CDR3 has 15 residues. Germline CDR1 is SNHLY and CDR2 is FYNNEI. Doses given second, at about 4 or about 12 weeks, were pooled. Turning to this clone: Its matching antigen is unknown.

The chain employs TRBV2 and TRBJ2-1; possibly TRBD1 for D (5 bases). The source is an adult who received the AZD1222 COVID-19 vaccine. Sequencing used peripheral blood, obtained 28 days after the second AZD1222 dose. The CDR3 DNA follows: TGTGCCAGCAGTGGGGCAGGGTACCGTCGGGATGAGCAGTTCTTC. Protein: CASSGAGYRRDEQFF.